The rows below give T cell receptor beta chains drawn from one sample of a study of somatic mutations in cytotoxic T cells in rheumatoid arthritis. The method was immunoSEQ multiplex PCR; TCRdb's version includes in-frame clones alone and lacks a portion of them. This table has 20,000 to 25,000 clones, 75% to 80% appearing once. The specimen sequenced was CD8+ T cells sorted from blood. The source is an adult with rheumatoid arthritis. Both conserved end residues are part of each CDR3. Fields, in order: clone size, J gene, V gene, D gene, CDR3 protein, CDR3 DNA. A D gene is named only where the DNA matches it firmly. The size of a clone is reported for some rows only, either as once, few or many, or as a class for expanded clones.

>.|TRBJ2-3|TRBV19|TRBD1
CASSIGPPGGSTDTQYF
TGTGCCAGTAGTATAGGCCCCCCAGGGGGTAGCACAGATACGCAGTATTTT
>.|TRBJ1-2|TRBV6-6|.
CASSLTPDGYYGYTF
TGTGCCAGCAGCCTTACCCCGGACGGATACTATGGCTACACCTTC
>.|TRBJ2-1|TRBV7-7|TRBD2
CASSPGTSGSSYNEQFF
TGTGCCAGCAGCCCCGGGACTAGCGGAAGCTCCTACAATGAGCAGTTCTTC
>once|TRBJ1-2|TRBV19|.
CASSARGDGYTF
TGTGCCAGTAGCGCCCGGGGGGATGGCTACACCTTC
>.|TRBJ1-2|TRBV2|.
CASSERGNYGYTF
TGTGCCAGCAGTGAGAGGGGAAACTATGGCTACACCTTC
>.|TRBJ1-5|TRBV4-1|.
CASMLSPGGNQPQHF
TGCGCCAGCATGTTGTCCCCCGGGGGCAATCAGCCCCAGCATTTT
>.|TRBJ2-2|TRBV7-8|TRBD2
CASSSGLGNPGELFF
TGTGCCAGCAGCTCGGGACTAGGGAACCCCGGGGAGCTGTTTTTT
>.|TRBJ1-2|TRBV27|.
CASSYQGSTSGGYTF
TGTGCCAGCAGTTATCAGGGGTCTACCTCGGGAGGCTACACCTTC
>.|TRBJ1-1|TRBV10-3|TRBD1
CAIRGGTEVAEAFF
TGTGCCATCAGGGGCGGGACAGAGGTCGCTGAAGCTTTCTTT
>.|TRBJ2-7|TRBV7-8|.
CASSLRSPYEQYF
TGTGCCAGCAGCCTCCGAAGTCCCTACGAGCAGTACTTC
>.|TRBJ2-1|TRBV11-3|TRBD2
CASSGYATSGEYNEQFF
TGTGCCAGCAGCGGCTACGCTACTAGCGGGGAGTACAATGAGCAGTTCTTC
>.|TRBJ1-5|TRBV18|.
CASSPRREGQPQHF
TGTGCCAGCTCACCACGCCGTGAAGGGCAGCCCCAGCATTTT
>once|TRBJ2-7|TRBV11-2|.
CASSQGVGYEQYF
TGTGCCAGCAGCCAAGGAGTGGGGTACGAGCAGTACTTC
>.|TRBJ1-1|TRBV9|.
CASGLGVSTEAFF
TGTGCCAGCGGTCTGGGGGTATCCACTGAAGCTTTCTTT
>.|TRBJ2-7|TRBV9|TRBD1
CASSVTDRVTYEQYF
TGTGCCAGCAGCGTAACCGACAGGGTAACCTACGAGCAGTACTTC
>few|TRBJ1-4|TRBV7-9|.
CASSLVSGSTNEKLFF
TGTGCCAGCAGCTTAGTTTCGGGGTCAACTAATGAAAAACTGTTTTTT
>.|TRBJ2-2|TRBV6-1|TRBD2
CASSPGGDTGELFF
TGTGCCAGCAGCCCGGGGGGGGACACCGGGGAGCTGTTTTTT
>.|TRBJ2-1|TRBV7-8|TRBD2
CASSLWASGYNEQFF
TGTGCCAGCAGCTTATGGGCTAGCGGATACAATGAGCAGTTCTTC
>.|TRBJ1-1|TRBV29-1|.
CSVRFGGTEAFF
TGCAGCGTTCGATTTGGTGGCACTGAAGCTTTCTTT
>few|TRBJ1-2|TRBV7-9|.
CASSLVQAALSGYTF
TGTGCCAGCAGCTTAGTTCAGGCCGCCCTATCGGGCTACACCTTC
>.|TRBJ2-5|TRBV30|.
CAWSAGVGETQYF
TGTGCCTGGAGTGCGGGGGTTGGAGAGACCCAGTACTTC
>.|TRBJ1-3|TRBV6-5|.
CASSYSRGPGNTIYF
TGTGCCAGCAGTTACTCACGGGGACCTGGAAACACCATATATTTT
>.|TRBJ1-6|TRBV4-3|.
CASSQDSATVGSYNSPLHF
TGCGCCAGCAGCCAAGATTCTGCTACGGTGGGCTCCTATAATTCACCCCTCCACTTT
>.|TRBJ2-7|TRBV7-2|.
CASSLQSGYEQYF
TGTGCCAGCAGCCTCCAGAGCGGCTACGAGCAGTACTTC
>.|TRBJ1-4|TRBV4-3|TRBD1
CASSQDHRGGGNEKLFF
TGCGCCAGCAGCCAAGATCACAGGGGAGGGGGGAATGAAAAACTGTTTTTT
>.|TRBJ2-4|TRBV7-9|.
CASSHLDNIQYF
TGTGCCAGCAGCCACCTAGATAACATTCAGTACTTC
>once|TRBJ2-7|TRBV7-7|TRBD1
CASSSGQGDEQYF
TGTGCCAGCAGCTCCGGACAGGGCGACGAGCAGTACTTC
>.|TRBJ1-2|TRBV10-3|.
CAISESFFNMEYGYTF
TGTGCCATCAGTGAGTCTTTCTTTAATATGGAGTATGGCTACACCTTC
>.|TRBJ1-1|TRBV25-1|.
CASSGSRVGEAFF
TGTGCCAGCAGTGGTTCTAGGGTGGGGGAAGCTTTCTTT
>.|TRBJ1-2|TRBV7-3|.
CASTLERVSGYTF
TGTGCCAGCACCCTGGAAAGGGTCTCTGGCTACACCTTC
>.|TRBJ1-1|TRBV4-3|.
CASSLLTGVNTEAFF
TGCGCCAGCAGCCTACTCACTGGGGTGAACACTGAAGCTTTCTTT
>.|TRBJ1-2|TRBV4-1|.
CASSQDGAETYGYTF
TGCGCCAGCAGCCAAGATGGAGCCGAAACCTATGGCTACACCTTC
>.|TRBJ2-6|TRBV15|TRBD1
CATSSAGTGGLSGANVLTF
TGTGCCACCAGCAGTGCCGGGACAGGGGGTTTGTCTGGGGCCAACGTCCTGACTTTC
>.|TRBJ2-2|TRBV11-2|.
CASSLGPYTGELFF
TGTGCCAGCAGCTTAGGCCCTTACACCGGGGAGCTGTTTTTT
>.|TRBJ2-5|TRBV4-2|TRBD1
CASSRDRYQETQYF
TGTGCCAGCAGCCGGGACAGGTACCAAGAGACCCAGTACTTC
>.|TRBJ2-3|TRBV27|.
CASSGADTQYF
TGTGCCAGCAGCGGCGCAGATACGCAGTATTTT
>.|TRBJ2-7|TRBV2|.
CASSPTLEQYF
TGTGCCAGCAGTCCGACGCTCGAGCAGTACTTC
>few|TRBJ2-7|TRBV4-1|TRBD2
CASSPSGSSYEQYF
TGCGCCAGCAGCCCTAGCGGAAGCTCCTACGAGCAGTACTTC
>once|TRBJ2-7|TRBV15|.
CATSRGQTYEQYF
TGTGCCACCAGCAGAGGACAGACCTACGAGCAGTACTTC
>.|TRBJ2-7|TRBV5-1|TRBD1
CASSATGTGVYEQYF
TGCGCCAGCAGTGCCACCGGGACAGGGGTATACGAGCAGTACTTC
>once|TRBJ2-7|TRBV6-1|.
CASSVYRETYEQYF
TGTGCCAGCAGTGTTTACAGGGAAACCTACGAGCAGTACTTC
>once|TRBJ1-4|TRBV6-5|.
CASSYGTSEKLFF
TGTGCCAGCAGTTACGGGACCTCCGAAAAACTGTTTTTT
>.|TRBJ1-2|TRBV4-2|TRBD1
CASSQTYPTGYGYTF
TGTGCCAGCAGCCAGACCTACCCGACAGGGTATGGCTACACCTTC
>.|TRBJ2-7|TRBV11-2|.
CASSLVVGHLYEQYF
TGTGCCAGCAGCTTAGTGGTGGGACACCTTTACGAGCAGTACTTC
>few|TRBJ1-1|TRBV5-1|.
CASSLGGEQAFF
TGCGCCAGCAGCCTCGGGGGTGAACAAGCTTTCTTT
>.|TRBJ2-7|TRBV11-2|.
CASSLSNRYEQYF
TGTGCCAGCAGCTTAAGTAATAGGTACGAGCAGTACTTC